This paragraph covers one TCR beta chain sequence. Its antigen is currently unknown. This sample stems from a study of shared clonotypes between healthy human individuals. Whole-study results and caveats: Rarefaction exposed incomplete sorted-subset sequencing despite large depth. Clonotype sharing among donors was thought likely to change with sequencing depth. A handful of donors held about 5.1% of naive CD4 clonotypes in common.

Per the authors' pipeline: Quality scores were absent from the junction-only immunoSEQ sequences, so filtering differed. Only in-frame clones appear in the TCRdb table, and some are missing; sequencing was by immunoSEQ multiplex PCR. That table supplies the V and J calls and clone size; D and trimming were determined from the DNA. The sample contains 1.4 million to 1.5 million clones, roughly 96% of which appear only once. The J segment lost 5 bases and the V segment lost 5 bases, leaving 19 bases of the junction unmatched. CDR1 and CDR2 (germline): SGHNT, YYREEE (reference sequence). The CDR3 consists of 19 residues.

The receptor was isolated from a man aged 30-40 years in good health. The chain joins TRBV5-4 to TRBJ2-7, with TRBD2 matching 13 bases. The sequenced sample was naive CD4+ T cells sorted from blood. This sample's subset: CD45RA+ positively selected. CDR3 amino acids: CASSQAPRLAGGRRHEQYF. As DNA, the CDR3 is TGTGCCAGCAGTCAAGCACCCAGACTAGCGGGAGGACGGCGGCACGAGCAGTACTTC.